This T cell receptor beta chain came from a study of blood T cell repertoires in COVID-19. Study in general: Sample material is recorded as cDNA or gDNA derived from T cells, B-cell-depleted T cells, or PBMCs.

This clone showed up just a few times. Germline loops: CDR1 SGHRS, CDR2 YFSETQ. The ends lost 2 bases at V and 5 bases at J; junction bases unmatched: 10. There are 16 residues in the CDR3. Only in-frame clones appear in the TCRdb table, and some are missing; sequencing was by immunoSEQ multiplex PCR. The sample holds a few hundred thousand clones, roughly four fifths seen once. This sequence was found in a woman between 25 and 40 years old who had recovered from COVID-19. The sequenced sample consisted of peripheral blood. The chain recombines TRBV5-1 with TRBJ2-7, with 10 bases that match TRBD2. CDR3 in amino acids: CASSFYRKREGHEQYF. The CDR3, as DNA: TGCGCCAGCAGCTTTTATCGTAAGCGGGAGGGCCACGAGCAGTACTTC.